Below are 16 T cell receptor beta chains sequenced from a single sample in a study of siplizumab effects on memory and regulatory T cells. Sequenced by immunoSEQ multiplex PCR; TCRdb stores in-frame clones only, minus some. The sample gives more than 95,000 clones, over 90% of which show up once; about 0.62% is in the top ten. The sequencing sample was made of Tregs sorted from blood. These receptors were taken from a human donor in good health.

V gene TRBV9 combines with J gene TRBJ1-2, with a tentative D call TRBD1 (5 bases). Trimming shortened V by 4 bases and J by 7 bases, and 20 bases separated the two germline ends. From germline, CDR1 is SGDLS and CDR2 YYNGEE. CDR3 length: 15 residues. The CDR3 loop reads CASSPRLGGGSGYTF. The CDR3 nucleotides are TGTGCCAGCAGCCCCCGGTTGGGGGGAGGCTCTGGCTACACCTTC.

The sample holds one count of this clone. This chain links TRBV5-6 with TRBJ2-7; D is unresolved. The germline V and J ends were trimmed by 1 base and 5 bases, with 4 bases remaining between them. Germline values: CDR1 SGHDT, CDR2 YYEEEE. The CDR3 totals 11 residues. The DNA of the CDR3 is TGTGCCAGCAGCTTGAAGAACGAGCAGTACTTC. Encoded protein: CASSLKNEQYF. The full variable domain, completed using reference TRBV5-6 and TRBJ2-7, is DAGVTQSPTHLIKTRGQQVTLRCSPKSGHDTVSWYQQALGQGPQFIFQYYEEEERQRGNFPDRFSGHQFPNYSSELNVNALLLGDSALYLCASSLKNEQYFGPGTRLTVT.

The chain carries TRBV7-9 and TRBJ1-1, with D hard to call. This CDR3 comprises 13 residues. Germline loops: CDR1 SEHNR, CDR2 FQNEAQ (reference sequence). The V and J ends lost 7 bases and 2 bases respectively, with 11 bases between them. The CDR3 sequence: CASNSILNTEAFF. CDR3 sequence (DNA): TGTGCCAGCAATTCGATCCTAAACACTGAAGCTTTCTTT.

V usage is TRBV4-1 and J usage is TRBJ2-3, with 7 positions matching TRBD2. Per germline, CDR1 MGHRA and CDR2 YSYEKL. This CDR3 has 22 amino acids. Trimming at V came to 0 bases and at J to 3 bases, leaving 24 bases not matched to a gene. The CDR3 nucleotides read TGCGCCAGCAGCCAAGACGGAGCGAGGAACTTGGAATGGGGGGGAGGGACAGATACGCAGTATTTT. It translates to CASSQDGARNLEWGGGTDTQYF.

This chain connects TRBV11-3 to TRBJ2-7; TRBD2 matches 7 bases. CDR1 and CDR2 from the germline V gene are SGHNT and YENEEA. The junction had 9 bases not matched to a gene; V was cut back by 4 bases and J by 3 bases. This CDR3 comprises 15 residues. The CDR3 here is CASSSAAGTDYEQYF. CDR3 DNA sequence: TGTGCCAGCAGCTCAGCAGCGGGGACCGACTACGAGCAGTACTTC.

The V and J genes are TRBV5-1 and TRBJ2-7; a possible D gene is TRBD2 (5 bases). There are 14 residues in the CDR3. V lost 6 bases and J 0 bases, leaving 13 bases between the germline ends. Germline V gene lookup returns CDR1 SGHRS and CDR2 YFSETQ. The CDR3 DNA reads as TGCGCCAGCAAACCAGCGGCCAGCTCCTACGAGCAGTACTTC. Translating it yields CASKPAASSYEQYF.

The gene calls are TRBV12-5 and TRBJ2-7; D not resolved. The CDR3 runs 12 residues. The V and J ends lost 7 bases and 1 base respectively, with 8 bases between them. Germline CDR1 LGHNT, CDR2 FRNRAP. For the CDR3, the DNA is TGTGCTAGTGCCCGACTTTCCTACGAGCAGTACTTC. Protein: CASARLSYEQYF.

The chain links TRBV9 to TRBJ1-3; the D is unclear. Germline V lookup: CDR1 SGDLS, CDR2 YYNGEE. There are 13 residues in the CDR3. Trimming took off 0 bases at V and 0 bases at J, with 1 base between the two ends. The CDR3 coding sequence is TGTGCCAGCAGCGTAGACTCTGGAAACACCATATATTTT. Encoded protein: CASSVDSGNTIYF.

The CDR3 DNA sequence: TGTGCCAGCAGTCTCACCCGACTAGCGGTAAGCTACAATGAGCAGTTCTTC. Protein product: CASSLTRLAVSYNEQFF. The chain uses TRBV27 and TRBJ2-1, with 9 bases lining up with TRBD2. Trimming cost V 5 bases and J 3 bases; bases outside gene matches: 11. CDR3 length: 17 residues. CDR1 is MNHEY, CDR2 SMNVEV, per germline (reference sequence).

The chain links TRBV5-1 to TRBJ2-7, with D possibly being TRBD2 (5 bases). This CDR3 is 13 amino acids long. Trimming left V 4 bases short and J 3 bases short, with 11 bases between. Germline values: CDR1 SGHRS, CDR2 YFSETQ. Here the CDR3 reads CASSPWTGYEQYF. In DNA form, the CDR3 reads TGCGCCAGCAGCCCCTGGACTGGCTACGAGCAGTACTTC.

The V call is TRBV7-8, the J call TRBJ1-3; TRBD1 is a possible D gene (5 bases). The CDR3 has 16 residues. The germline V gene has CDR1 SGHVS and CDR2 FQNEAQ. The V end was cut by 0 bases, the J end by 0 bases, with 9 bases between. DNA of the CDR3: TGTGCCAGCAGCTTAGCGGGACGGAACTCTGGAAACACCATATATTTT. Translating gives CASSLAGRNSGNTIYF. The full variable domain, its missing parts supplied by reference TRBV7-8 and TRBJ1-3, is GAGVSQSPRYKVAKRGQDVALRCDPISGHVSLFWYQQALGQGPEFLTYFQNEAQLDKSGLPSDRFFAERPEGSVSTLKIQRTQQEDSAVYLCASSLAGRNSGNTIYFGEGSWLTVV.

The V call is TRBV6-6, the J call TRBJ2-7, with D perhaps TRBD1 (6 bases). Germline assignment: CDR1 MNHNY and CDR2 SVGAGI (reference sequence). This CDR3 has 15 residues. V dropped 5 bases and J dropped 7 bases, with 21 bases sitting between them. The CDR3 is CASSPPTQGRREQYF. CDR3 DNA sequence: TGTGCCAGCAGTCCACCCACACAGGGACGACGGGAGCAGTACTTC.

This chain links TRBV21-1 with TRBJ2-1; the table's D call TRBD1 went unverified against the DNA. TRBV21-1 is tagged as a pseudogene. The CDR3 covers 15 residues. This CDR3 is CASSPSDRRDNEQFF. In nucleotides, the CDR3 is TGTGCCAGCAGCCCGAGTGACAGGCGCGACAATGAGCAGTTCTTC.

CDR3 amino acids: CAISAEGGSYNEQFF. DNA of the CDR3: TGTGCCATCAGTGCTGAAGGGGGCTCCTACAATGAGCAGTTCTTC. The chain combines TRBV10-3 with TRBJ2-1; D is perhaps TRBD1 (6 bases). The germline CDR1 and CDR2 sequences are ENHRY and SYGVKD. V was shortened by 4 bases and J by 0 bases, with 10 bases between the two germline ends. CDR3 length: 15 residues.

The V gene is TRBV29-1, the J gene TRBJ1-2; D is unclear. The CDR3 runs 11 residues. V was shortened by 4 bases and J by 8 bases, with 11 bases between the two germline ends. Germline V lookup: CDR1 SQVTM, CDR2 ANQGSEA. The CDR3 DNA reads TGCAGCGTTGCGTCCAGCGGCGGCTACACCTTC. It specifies CSVASSGGYTF.

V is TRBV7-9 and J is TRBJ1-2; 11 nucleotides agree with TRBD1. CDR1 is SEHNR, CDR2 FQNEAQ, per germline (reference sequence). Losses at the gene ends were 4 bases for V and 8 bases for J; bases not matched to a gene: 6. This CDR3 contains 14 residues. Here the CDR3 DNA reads TGTGCCAGCAGCTCCGGACAGGGGGCGAGAGGCTACACCTTC. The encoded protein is CASSSGQGARGYTF.